This T cell receptor (beta chain) was found in a study of regulatory T cells in long-lasting Graves disease. Time point in this sample: newly diagnosed GD, antithyroid drugs for less than 3 months. The TCR library was prepared using RNA isolated from PBMCs. EDTA tubes received approximately 10 milliliters of drawn peripheral blood. Per germline, CDR1 SGHTA and CDR2 FQGTGA. With 4 bases removed from V and 10 bases from J, the gap between germline ends came to 13 bases. The CDR3 sequence is 12 residues long. Construction of TCR beta libraries relied on iRepertoire HTBI primers and on Arm-PCR targeting CDR3 regions. TCRdb used MiXCR to reprocess the multiplex PCR reads, holding one entry per CDR3 protein. The table includes some 600,000 distinct CDR3 sequences, 16% detected once. The same data also went into a second study, on T cells in Graves' hyperthyroidism and ophthalmopathy.

This sequence originates from a man aged 18 to 29 with Graves disease. The sequences come from peripheral blood mononuclear cells (PBMCs), collected at new diagnosis, from a patient treated with antithyroid drugs. The rearrangement links TRBV7-3 to TRBJ1-1, with D possibly being TRBD1 (6 bases). The chain's CDR3 is CASSSPGQLAFF. The CDR3 nucleotides read TGTGCCAGCAGCTCTCCGGGACAACTAGCTTTCTTT.